This is a list of T cell receptor beta chains from one sample in a study of blood T cell repertoires in COVID-19. Measured with immunoSEQ multiplex PCR; TCRdb has only the in-frame clones, and not every one. The table has some 290,000 clones, around nine tenths seen once. Sequenced sample: peripheral blood. Receptors originate from a woman aged 25-40 years with COVID-19, enrolled during active disease. The conserved cysteine and the conserved F or W are not part of the CDR3 here.

v_gene,j_gene,CDR3aa
TRBV10-3,TRBJ2-1,AISETRVRPYNEQF
TRBV7-8,TRBJ2-7,ASSLAKGGQYEQY
TRBV15,TRBJ2-2,ATSRGRVHTGELF
TRBV18,TRBJ2-1,ASSLGLAGSSSYNEQF
TRBV5-6,TRBJ2-7,ASSLGLAGVYYEQY
TRBV18,TRBJ2-1,ASSPPRLAGYNEQF
TRBV28,TRBJ2-3,ASSLTSGSADTQY
TRBV4-1,TRBJ1-6,ASSLLLGQGMNSPLH
TRBV2,TRBJ2-7,ASSEAWGRQY
TRBV6-4,TRBJ2-1,ASSDLGKRELF
TRBV4-1,TRBJ1-3,ASSQSKSDFSGNTIY
TRBV6-2/TRBV6-3,TRBJ2-7,ASSFQRGYGEQY
TRBV7-2,TRBJ2-5,ASSPPGLAGQETQY
TRBV19,TRBJ2-3,ASTLDRGGTDTQY
TRBV6-1,TRBJ2-6,ASSAGGAVTSGANVLT
TRBV5-6,TRBJ1-5,ASSLLSGGNQPQH
TRBV7-2,TRBJ2-3,ASSFGGGDFYTQY
TRBV9,TRBJ2-3,ASSVATVSDTQY
TRBV6-5,TRBJ1-2,ASSRGGFNYGYT
TRBV2,TRBJ1-2,ASRTQVGGYT
TRBV6-5,TRBJ2-7,ASSYSTGQTYEQY
TRBV7-9,TRBJ2-4,ASSLGGLAKNIQY
TRBV5-5,TRBJ1-2,ASSPGQTSGYT
TRBV5-1,TRBJ2-1,ASSLPGRGQF
TRBV10-3,TRBJ2-7,AISESRVAYEQY
TRBV5-5,TRBJ1-1,ASSLAPGGTEAF
TRBV29-1,TRBJ1-1,SAMGQTNTEAF
TRBV6-6,TRBJ2-1,ASIGLARYNEQF
TRBV28,TRBJ1-2,ASSLIGAPYYGYT
TRBV5-4,TRBJ2-3,ASRAFGDTQY
TRBV5-1,TRBJ2-1,ASFDGTGFRGEQF
TRBV27,TRBJ1-5,ASSLGPNLQPQH